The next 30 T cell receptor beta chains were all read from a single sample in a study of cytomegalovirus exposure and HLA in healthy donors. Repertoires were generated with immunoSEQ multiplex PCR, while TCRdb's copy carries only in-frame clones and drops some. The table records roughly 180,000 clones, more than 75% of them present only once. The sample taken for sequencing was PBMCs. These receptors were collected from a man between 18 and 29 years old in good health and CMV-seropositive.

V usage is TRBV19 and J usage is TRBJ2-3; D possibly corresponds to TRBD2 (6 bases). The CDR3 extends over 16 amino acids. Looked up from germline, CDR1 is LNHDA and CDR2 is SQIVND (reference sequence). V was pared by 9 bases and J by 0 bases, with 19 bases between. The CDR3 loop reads CASEAGVGPSTDTQYF. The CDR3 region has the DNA TGTGCCAGCGAAGCGGGTGTTGGGCCTAGCACAGATACGCAGTATTTT.

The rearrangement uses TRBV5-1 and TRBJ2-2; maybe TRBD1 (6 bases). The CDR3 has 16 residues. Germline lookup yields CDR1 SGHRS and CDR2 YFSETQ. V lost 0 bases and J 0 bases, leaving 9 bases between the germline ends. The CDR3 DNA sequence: TGCGCCAGCAGCTTGGCTCAGGGGACGAACACCGGGGAGCTGTTTTTT. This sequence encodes CASSLAQGTNTGELFF.

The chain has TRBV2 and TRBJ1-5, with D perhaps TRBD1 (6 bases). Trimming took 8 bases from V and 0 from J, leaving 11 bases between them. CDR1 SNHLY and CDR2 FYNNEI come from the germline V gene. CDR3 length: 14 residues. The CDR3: CASETGYSNQPQHF. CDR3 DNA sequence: TGTGCCAGCGAAACAGGGTATAGCAATCAGCCCCAGCATTTT.

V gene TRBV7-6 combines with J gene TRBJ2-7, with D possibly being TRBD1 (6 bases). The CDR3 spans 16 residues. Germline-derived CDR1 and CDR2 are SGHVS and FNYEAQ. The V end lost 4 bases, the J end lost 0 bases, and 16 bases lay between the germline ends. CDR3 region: CASSSGVGRLSYEQYF. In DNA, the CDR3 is TGTGCCAGCAGCTCAGGGGTGGGACGCCTCTCCTACGAGCAGTACTTC.

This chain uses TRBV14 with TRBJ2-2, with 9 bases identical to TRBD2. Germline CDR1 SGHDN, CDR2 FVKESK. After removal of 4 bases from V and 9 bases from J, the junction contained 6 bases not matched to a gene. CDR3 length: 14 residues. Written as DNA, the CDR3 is TGTGCCAGCAGCCTCAGCGGGAGGTTCCGGGAGCTGTTTTTT. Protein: CASSLSGRFRELFF. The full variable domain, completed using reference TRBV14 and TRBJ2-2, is EAGVTQFPSHSVIEKGQTVTLRCDPISGHDNLYWYRRVMGKEIKFLLHFVKESKQDESGMPNNRFLAERTGGTYSTLKVQPAELEDSGVYFCASSLSGRFRELFFGEGSRLTVL.

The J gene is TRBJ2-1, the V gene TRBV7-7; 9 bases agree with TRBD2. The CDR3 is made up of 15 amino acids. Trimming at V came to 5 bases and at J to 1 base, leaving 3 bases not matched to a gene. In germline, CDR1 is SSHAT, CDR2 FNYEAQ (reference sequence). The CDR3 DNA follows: TGTGCCAGCAGCCCTAGCGGGAAATCCTACAATGAGCAGTTCTTC. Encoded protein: CASSPSGKSYNEQFF.

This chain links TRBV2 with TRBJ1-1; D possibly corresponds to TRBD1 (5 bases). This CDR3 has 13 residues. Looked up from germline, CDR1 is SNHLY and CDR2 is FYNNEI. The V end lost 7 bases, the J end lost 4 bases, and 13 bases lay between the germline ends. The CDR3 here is CASTGGRTTEAFF. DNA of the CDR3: TGTGCCAGCACTGGGGGGAGGACCACTGAAGCTTTCTTT. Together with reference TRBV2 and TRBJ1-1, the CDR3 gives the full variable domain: EPEVTQTPSHQVTQMGQEVILRCVPISNHLYFYWYRQILGQKVEFLVSFYNNEISEKSEIFDDQFSVERPDGSNFTLKIRSTKLEDSAMYFCASTGGRTTEAFFGQGTRLTVV.

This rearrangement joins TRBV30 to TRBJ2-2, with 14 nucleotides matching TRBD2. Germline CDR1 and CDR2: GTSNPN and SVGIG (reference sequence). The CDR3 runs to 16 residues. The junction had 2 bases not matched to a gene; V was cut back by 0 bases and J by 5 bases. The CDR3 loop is CAWSVRTSGGTGELFF. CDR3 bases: TGTGCCTGGAGTGTACGGACTAGCGGGGGGACCGGGGAGCTGTTTTTT.

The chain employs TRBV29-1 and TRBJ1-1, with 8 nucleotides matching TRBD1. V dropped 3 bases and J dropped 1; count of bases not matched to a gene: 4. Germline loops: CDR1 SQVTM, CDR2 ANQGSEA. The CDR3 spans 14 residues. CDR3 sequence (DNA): TGCAGCGTTGAGAAGACAGGGGCGAACACTGAAGCTTTCTTT. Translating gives CSVEKTGANTEAFF.

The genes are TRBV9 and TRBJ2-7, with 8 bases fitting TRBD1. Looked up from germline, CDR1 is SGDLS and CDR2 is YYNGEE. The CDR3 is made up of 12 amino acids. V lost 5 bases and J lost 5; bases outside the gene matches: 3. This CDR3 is CASSDRGNEQYF. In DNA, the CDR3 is TGTGCCAGCAGTGACAGGGGAAACGAGCAGTACTTC.

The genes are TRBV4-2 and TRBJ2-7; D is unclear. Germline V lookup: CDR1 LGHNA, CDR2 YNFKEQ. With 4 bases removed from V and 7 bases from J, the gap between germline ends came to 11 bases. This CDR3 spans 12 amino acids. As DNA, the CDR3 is TGTGCCAGCAGCCCTCCCTCCGGGGAGCAGTACTTC. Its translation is CASSPPSGEQYF.

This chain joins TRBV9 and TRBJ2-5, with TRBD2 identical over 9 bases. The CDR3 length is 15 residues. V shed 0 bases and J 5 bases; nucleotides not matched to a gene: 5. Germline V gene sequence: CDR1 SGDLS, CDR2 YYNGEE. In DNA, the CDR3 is TGTGCCAGCAGCGTAGAGGCTAGCGGGACTGAGACCCAGTACTTC. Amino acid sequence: CASSVEASGTETQYF. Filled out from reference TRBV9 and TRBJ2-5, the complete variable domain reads DSGVTQTPKHLITATGQRVTLRCSPRSGDLSVYWYQQSLDQGLQFLIQYYNGEERAKGNILERFSAQQFPDLHSELNLSSLELGDSALYFCASSVEASGTETQYFGPGTRLLVL.

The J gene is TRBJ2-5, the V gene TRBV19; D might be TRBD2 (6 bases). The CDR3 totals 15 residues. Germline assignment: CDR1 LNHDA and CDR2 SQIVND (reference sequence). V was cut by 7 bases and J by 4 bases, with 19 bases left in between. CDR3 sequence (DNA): TGTGCCAGTACCCGAACCGGGACTCTCCGAGAGACCCAGTACTTC. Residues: CASTRTGTLRETQYF.

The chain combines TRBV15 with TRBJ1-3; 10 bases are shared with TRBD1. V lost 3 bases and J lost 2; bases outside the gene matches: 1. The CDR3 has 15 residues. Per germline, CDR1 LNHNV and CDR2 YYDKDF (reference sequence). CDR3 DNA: TGTGCCACCAGCAGTGACAGGGGGCCTGGAAACACCATATATTTT. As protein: CATSSDRGPGNTIYF.

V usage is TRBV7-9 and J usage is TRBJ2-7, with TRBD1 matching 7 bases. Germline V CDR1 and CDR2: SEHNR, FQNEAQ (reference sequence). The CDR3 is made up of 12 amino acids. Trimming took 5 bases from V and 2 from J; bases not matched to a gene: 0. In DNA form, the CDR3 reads TGTGCCAGCAGCGGGACAGCCTACGAGCAGTACTTC. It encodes CASSGTAYEQYF.

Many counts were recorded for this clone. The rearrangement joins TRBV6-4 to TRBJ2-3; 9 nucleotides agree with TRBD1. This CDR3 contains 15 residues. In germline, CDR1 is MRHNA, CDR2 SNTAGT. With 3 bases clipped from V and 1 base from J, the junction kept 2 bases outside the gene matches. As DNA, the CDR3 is TGTGCCAGCAGTGAAAGGACAGGGGGCACAGATACGCAGTATTTT. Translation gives CASSERTGGTDTQYF.

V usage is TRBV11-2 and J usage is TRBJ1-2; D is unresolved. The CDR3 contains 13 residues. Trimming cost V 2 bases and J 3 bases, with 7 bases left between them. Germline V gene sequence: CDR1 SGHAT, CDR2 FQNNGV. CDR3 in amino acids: CASSLSPDYGYTF. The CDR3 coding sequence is TGTGCCAGCAGCTTATCCCCGGACTATGGCTACACCTTC.

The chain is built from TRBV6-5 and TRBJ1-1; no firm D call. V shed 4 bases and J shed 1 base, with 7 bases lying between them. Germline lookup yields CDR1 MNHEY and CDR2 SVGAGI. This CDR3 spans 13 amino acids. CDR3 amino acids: CASSSEENTEAFF. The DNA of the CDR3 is TGTGCCAGCAGTTCCGAGGAGAACACTGAAGCTTTCTTT.

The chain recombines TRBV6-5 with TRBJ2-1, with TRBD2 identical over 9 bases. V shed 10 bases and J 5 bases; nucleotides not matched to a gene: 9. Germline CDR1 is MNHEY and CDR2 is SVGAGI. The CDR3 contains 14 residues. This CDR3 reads CATLGGRAHNEQFF. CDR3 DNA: TGTGCCACCCTCGGCGGGAGGGCCCACAATGAGCAGTTCTTC.

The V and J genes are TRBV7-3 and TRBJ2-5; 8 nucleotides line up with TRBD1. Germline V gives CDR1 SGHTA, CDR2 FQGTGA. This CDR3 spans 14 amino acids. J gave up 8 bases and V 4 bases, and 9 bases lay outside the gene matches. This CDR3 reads CASSSGQGYTTQYF. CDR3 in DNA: TGTGCCAGCAGCTCTGGACAGGGCTATACAACCCAGTACTTC.

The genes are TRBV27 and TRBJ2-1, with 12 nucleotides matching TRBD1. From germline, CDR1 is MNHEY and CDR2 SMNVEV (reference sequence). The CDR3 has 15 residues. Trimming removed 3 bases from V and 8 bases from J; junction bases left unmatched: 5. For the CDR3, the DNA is TGTGCCAGCAGTTTCCCGGGACAGGGGGCCCATGAGCAGTTCTTC. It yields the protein CASSFPGQGAHEQFF.

The CDR3 is CSVEGTSGTSSYNEQFF. CDR3 in DNA: TGCAGCGTTGAAGGAACTAGCGGGACAAGCTCCTACAATGAGCAGTTCTTC. The gene calls are TRBV29-1 and TRBJ2-1, with 10 bases lining up with TRBD2. This CDR3 region has 17 residues. Losses at the gene ends were 1 base for V and 0 bases for J; bases not matched to a gene: 6. Germline V lookup: CDR1 SQVTM, CDR2 ANQGSEA.

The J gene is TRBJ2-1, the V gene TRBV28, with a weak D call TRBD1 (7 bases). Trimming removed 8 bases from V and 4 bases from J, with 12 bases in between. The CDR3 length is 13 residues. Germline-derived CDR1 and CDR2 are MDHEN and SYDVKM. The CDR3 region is CASGRGAYNEQFF. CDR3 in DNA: TGTGCCAGCGGCAGGGGGGCTTACAATGAGCAGTTCTTC.

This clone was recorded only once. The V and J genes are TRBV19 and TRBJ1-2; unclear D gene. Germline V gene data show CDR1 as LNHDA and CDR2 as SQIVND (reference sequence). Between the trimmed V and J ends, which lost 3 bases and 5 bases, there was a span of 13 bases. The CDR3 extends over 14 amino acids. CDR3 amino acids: CASSIRGRTYGYTF. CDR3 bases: TGTGCCAGTAGTATTAGAGGGCGAACATATGGCTACACCTTC.

CDR3: CASSPFSYNEQFF. The CDR3 nucleotides are TGTGCCAGCAGCCCTTTCTCCTACAATGAGCAGTTCTTC. The V gene is TRBV7-2, the J gene TRBJ2-1, with unresolved D. The V end was cut by 5 bases, the J end by 0 bases, with 5 bases between. Germline V gene data show CDR1 as SGHTA and CDR2 as FQGNSA. The CDR3 runs 13 residues.

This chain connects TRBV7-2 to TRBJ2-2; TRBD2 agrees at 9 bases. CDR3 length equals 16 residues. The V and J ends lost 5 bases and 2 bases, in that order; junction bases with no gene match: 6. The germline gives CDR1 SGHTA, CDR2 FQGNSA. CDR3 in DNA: TGTGCCAGCAGCGGAGGGCTAGCGGGAAACACCGGGGAGCTGTTTTTT. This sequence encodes CASSGGLAGNTGELFF.

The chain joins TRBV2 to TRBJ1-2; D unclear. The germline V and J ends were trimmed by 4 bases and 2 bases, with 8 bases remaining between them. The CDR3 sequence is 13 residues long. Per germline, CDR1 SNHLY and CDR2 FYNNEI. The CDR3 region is CASSVGSNYGYTF. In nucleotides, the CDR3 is TGTGCCAGCAGTGTCGGGTCCAACTATGGCTACACCTTC.

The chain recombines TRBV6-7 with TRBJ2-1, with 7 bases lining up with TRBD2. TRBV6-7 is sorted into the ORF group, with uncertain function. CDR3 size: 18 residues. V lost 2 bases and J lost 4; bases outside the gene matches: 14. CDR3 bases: TGTGCCAGCAGTTACCTGGGCGGGAGCCACCAGGTGTACAATGAGCAGTTCTTC. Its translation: CASSYLGGSHQVYNEQFF.

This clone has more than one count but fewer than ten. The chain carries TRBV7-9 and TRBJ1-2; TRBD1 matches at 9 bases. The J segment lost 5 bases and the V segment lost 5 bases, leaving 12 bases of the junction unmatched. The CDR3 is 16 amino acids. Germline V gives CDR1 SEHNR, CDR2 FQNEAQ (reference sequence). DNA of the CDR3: TGTGCCAGCAGCCACGGGTTACCGGGACAGGGATATGGCTACACCTTC. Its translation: CASSHGLPGQGYGYTF.

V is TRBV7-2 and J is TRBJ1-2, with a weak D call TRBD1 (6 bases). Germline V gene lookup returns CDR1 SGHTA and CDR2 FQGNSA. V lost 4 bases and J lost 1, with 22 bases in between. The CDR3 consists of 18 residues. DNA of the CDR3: TGTGCCAGCAGCTGGAGCGGGACAAGGGTTGACTATAACTATGGCTACACCTTC. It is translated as CASSWSGTRVDYNYGYTF.